These 14 T cell receptor beta chains were sequenced from one sample in a study of Tregs in tolerant kidney transplant recipients. Clones were sequenced by immunoSEQ multiplex PCR, and TCRdb holds only the in-frame ones, with some missing. The sample contains 110,000 or so clones, about 90% of which appear only once. Sequencing input: CD4+ T cells from blood. The receptors come from a human donor in good health.

The chain uses TRBV15 and TRBJ1-2; a weak D match, TRBD1 (6 bases). This CDR3 comprises 16 residues. The V and J ends lost 1 base and 2 bases respectively, with 14 bases between them. Germline V gene lookup returns CDR1 LNHNV and CDR2 YYDKDF (reference sequence). In nucleotides, the CDR3 is TGTGCCACCAGCAGAGTGGCAGACAGGCCCAACTATGGCTACACCTTC. Amino acids: CATSRVADRPNYGYTF.

This rearrangement joins TRBV30 to TRBJ2-3; 8 bases are shared with TRBD2. V trimming: 4 bases; J trimming: 2 bases; junction bases outside the gene matches: 11. The CDR3 has 16 residues. CDR1 GTSNPN and CDR2 SVGIG come from the germline V gene (reference sequence). The CDR3 nucleotides are TGTGCCTGGACCACCGGAGGACTAGCCGTCACAGATACGCAGTATTTT. Amino acids: CAWTTGGLAVTDTQYF.

This clone was observed once. The chain recombines TRBV19 with TRBJ2-7, with 8 nucleotides matching TRBD2. V gave up 5 bases and J gave up 2 bases; unmatched junction bases: 2. This CDR3 spans 13 amino acids. Germline V lookup: CDR1 LNHDA, CDR2 SQIVND (reference sequence). The CDR3 coding sequence is TGTGCCAGTAGTGACGGGGGGGCCTACGAGCAGTACTTC. Translation: CASSDGGAYEQYF. The entire variable domain, with the rest obtained from reference TRBV19 and TRBJ2-7, is as follows: DGGITQSPKYLFRKEGQNVTLSCEQNLNHDAMYWYRQDPGQGLRLIYYSQIVNDFQKGDIAEGYSVSREKKESFPLTVTSAQKNPTAFYLCASSDGGAYEQYFGPGTRLTVT.

V usage is TRBV19 and J usage is TRBJ2-3; TRBD2 matches 9 bases. Germline V gives CDR1 LNHDA, CDR2 SQIVND (reference sequence). The CDR3 length is 14 residues. V shed 5 bases and J 3 bases; nucleotides not matched to a gene: 3. The CDR3 region has the DNA TGTGCCAGTAGTCTGGCGGGGGGGACAGATACGCAGTATTTT. Its protein is CASSLAGGTDTQYF.

The rearrangement joins TRBV30 to TRBJ1-4; D not certain. The CDR3 spans 13 residues. Germline-derived CDR1 and CDR2 are GTSNPN and SVGIG (reference sequence). Trimming cost V 2 bases and J 9 bases, with 13 bases left between them. The CDR3 protein is CAWSPRLGKKLFF. DNA of the CDR3: TGTGCCTGGAGTCCGCGACTCGGGAAAAAACTGTTTTTT.

The chain recombines TRBV30 with TRBJ1-1; D might be TRBD1 (6 bases). The CDR3 runs 16 residues. Germline CDR1 reads GTSNPN; CDR2 reads SVGIG (reference sequence). Trimming stripped 2 bases from V and 1 base from J, with 17 bases between. DNA for the CDR3: TGTGCCTGGAGTCATAAACAGGGTCCTCGGAACACTGAAGCTTTCTTT. Protein: CAWSHKQGPRNTEAFF.

The genes are TRBV11-2 and TRBJ2-3; 12 bases match TRBD2. Trimming cost V 4 bases and J 1 base; bases outside gene matches: 6. Germline V gene lookup returns CDR1 SGHAT and CDR2 FQNNGV. The CDR3 extends over 17 amino acids. In nucleotides, the CDR3 is TGTGCCAGCAGCTGGGGACTAGCGGGTCTGGGCACAGATACGCAGTATTTT. Its protein product is CASSWGLAGLGTDTQYF. Complete variable domain (other parts from reference TRBV11-2 and TRBJ2-3): EAGVAQSPRYKIIEKRQSVAFWCNPISGHATLYWYQQILGQGPKLLIQFQNNGVVDDSQLPKDRFSAERLKGVDSTLKIQPAKLEDSAVYLCASSWGLAGLGTDTQYFGPGTRLTVL.

The chain has TRBV7-9 and TRBJ1-1; a possible D gene is TRBD1 (6 bases). V lost 2 bases to trimming and J lost 0 bases, with 10 bases between them. Per germline, CDR1 SEHNR and CDR2 FQNEAQ (reference sequence). The CDR3 totals 15 residues. DNA for the CDR3: TGTGCCAGCAGCTTACTAACAGGGTTGAACACTGAAGCTTTCTTT. Translating it yields CASSLLTGLNTEAFF.

This clone was recorded only once. The chain has TRBV6-5 and TRBJ2-5, with TRBD1 identical over 9 bases. The CDR3 spans 15 residues. Per germline, CDR1 MNHEY and CDR2 SVGAGI. The J segment lost 2 bases and the V segment lost 6 bases, leaving 7 bases of the junction unmatched. In nucleotides, the CDR3 is TGTGCCAGCAGGCGTCCCGGGACAGGGCAAGAGACCCAGTACTTC. It yields the protein CASRRPGTGQETQYF.

The V call is TRBV19, the J call TRBJ1-3; TRBD1 agrees at 7 bases. Per germline, CDR1 LNHDA and CDR2 SQIVND (reference sequence). V was clipped by 4 bases and J by 1 base; unmatched bases: 4. The CDR3 covers 15 residues. The CDR3 sequence: CASSKGQASGNTIYF. The CDR3 bases are TGTGCCAGTAGTAAAGGACAGGCGTCTGGAAACACCATATATTTT.

The gene calls are TRBV4-1 and TRBJ1-3, with D unclear. V gave up 0 bases and J gave up 6 bases, with 12 bases separating them. The length of the CDR3 is 15 residues. Germline V gene sequence: CDR1 MGHRA, CDR2 YSYEKL. CDR3 region: CASSQEIGRANTIYF. In nucleotides, the CDR3 is TGCGCCAGCAGCCAAGAAATAGGGAGGGCAAACACCATATATTTT.

The chain is built from TRBV10-3 and TRBJ2-1; possibly TRBD1 for D (6 bases). This CDR3 is built from 15 residues. The V gene's germline CDR1 is ENHRY and CDR2 SYGVKD. V was clipped by 1 base and J by 7 bases, with 14 bases between them. The CDR3: CAISEWQGMGNEQFF. CDR3 bases: TGTGCCATCAGTGAGTGGCAGGGGATGGGTAATGAGCAGTTCTTC.

This chain joins TRBV7-9 and TRBJ2-3, with TRBD2 matching 7 bases. This CDR3 is 16 amino acids long. With V trimmed by 4 bases and J by 3 bases, 10 bases remained unmatched. CDR1 is SEHNR and CDR2 is FQNEAQ in the germline V gene (reference sequence). The CDR3: CASSSDSGRETDTQYF. The CDR3 DNA sequence: TGTGCCAGCAGCTCCGATTCGGGGCGGGAGACAGATACGCAGTATTTT. The variable domain in full, with the rest retrieved from reference TRBV7-9 and TRBJ2-3, is DTGVSQNPRHKITKRGQNVTFRCDPISEHNRLYWYRQTLGQGPEFLTYFQNEAQLEKSRLLSDRFSAERPKGSFSTLEIQRTEQGDSAMYLCASSSDSGRETDTQYFGPGTRLTVL.

The chain links TRBV9 to TRBJ1-1; D gene unclear. Germline loops: CDR1 SGDLS, CDR2 YYNGEE. Trimming shortened V by 4 bases and J by 1 base, and 8 bases separated the two germline ends. The CDR3 contains 13 residues. The CDR3 DNA sequence: TGTGCCAGCAGCCCTCACCCGAACACTGAAGCTTTCTTT. Translating gives CASSPHPNTEAFF.